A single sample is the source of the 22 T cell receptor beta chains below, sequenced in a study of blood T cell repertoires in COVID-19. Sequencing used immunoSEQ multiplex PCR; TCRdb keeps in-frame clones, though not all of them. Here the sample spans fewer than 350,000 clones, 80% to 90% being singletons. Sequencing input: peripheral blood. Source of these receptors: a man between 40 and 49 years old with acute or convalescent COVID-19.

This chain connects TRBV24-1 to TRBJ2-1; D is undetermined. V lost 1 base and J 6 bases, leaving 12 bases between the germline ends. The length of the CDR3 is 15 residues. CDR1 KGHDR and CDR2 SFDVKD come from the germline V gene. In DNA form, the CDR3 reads TGTGCCACCAGTGATTTATCCGGAGATTCCAATGAGCAGTTCTTC. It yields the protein CATSDLSGDSNEQFF.

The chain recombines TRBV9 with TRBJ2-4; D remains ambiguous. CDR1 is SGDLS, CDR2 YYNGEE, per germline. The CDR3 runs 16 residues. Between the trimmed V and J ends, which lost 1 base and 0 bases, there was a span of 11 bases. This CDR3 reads CASSVSGSLAKNIQYF. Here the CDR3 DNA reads TGTGCCAGCAGCGTATCCGGGTCCCTAGCCAAAAACATTCAGTACTTC.

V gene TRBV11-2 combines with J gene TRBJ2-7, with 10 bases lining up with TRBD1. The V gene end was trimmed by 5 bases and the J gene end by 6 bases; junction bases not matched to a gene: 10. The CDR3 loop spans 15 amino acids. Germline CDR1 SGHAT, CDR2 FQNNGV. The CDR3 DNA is TGTGCCAGCAGCCCCGTCGACAGGGGGCTTTTCGAGCAGTACTTC. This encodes CASSPVDRGLFEQYF.

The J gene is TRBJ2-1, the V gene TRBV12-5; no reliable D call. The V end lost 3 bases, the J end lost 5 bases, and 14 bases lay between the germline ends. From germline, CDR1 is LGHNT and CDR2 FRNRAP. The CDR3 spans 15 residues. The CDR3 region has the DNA TGTGCTAGTGGTTTCTCCATAGCCCCCAACAATGAGCAGTTCTTC. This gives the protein CASGFSIAPNNEQFF.

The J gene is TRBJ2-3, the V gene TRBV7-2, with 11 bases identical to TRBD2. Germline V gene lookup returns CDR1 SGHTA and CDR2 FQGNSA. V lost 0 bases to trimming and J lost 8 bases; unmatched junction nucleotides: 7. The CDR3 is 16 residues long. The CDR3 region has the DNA TGTGCCAGCAGCTTAGCTAGCGGGGGGGCGTTACTTACGCAGTATTTT. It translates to CASSLASGGALLTQYF.

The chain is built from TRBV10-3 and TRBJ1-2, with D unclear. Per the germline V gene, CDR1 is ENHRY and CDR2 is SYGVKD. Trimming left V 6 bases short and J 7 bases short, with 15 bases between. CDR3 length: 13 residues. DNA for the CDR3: TGTGCCATCAGCCCCGGGAATGAGAGTGGCTACACCTTC. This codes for CAISPGNESGYTF.

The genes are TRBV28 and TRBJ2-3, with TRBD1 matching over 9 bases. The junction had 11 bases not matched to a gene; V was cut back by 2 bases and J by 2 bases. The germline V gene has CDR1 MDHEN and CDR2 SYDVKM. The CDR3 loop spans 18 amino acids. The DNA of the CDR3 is TGTGCCAGCAGTTTACCTTCCGGACAGGGGATGTTCACAGATACGCAGTATTTT. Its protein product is CASSLPSGQGMFTDTQYF.

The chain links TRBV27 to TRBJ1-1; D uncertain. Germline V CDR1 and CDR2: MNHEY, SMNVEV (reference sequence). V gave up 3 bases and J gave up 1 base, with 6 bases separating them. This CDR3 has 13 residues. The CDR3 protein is CASSFRRNTEAFF. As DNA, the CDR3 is TGTGCCAGCAGTTTTCGGAGGAACACTGAAGCTTTCTTT.

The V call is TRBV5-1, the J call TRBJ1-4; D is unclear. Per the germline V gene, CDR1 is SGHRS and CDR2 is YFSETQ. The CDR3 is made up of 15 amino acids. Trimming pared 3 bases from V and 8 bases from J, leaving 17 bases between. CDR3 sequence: CASSSTGSSEEKLFF. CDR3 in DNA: TGCGCCAGCAGCTCGACGGGATCCTCGGAAGAAAAACTGTTTTTT.

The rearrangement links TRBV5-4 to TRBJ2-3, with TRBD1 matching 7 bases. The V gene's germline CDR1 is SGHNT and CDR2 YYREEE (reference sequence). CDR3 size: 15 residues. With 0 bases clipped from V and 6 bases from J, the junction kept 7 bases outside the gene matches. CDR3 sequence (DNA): TGTGCCAGCAGCTTGGAGGCAGGGGGTGATGATACGCAGTATTTT. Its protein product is CASSLEAGGDDTQYF.

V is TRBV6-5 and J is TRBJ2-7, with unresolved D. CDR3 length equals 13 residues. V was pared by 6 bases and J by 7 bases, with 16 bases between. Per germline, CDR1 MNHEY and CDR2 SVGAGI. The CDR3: CASRVSPGTEQYF. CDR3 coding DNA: TGTGCCAGCAGGGTCTCACCGGGTACGGAGCAGTACTTC.

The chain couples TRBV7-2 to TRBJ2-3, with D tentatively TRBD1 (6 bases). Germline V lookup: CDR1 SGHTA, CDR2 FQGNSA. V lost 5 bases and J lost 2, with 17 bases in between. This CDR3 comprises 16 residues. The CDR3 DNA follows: TGTGCCAGCAGCGCCCAGGGTCCAGGGGCCACAGATACGCAGTATTTT. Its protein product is CASSAQGPGATDTQYF.

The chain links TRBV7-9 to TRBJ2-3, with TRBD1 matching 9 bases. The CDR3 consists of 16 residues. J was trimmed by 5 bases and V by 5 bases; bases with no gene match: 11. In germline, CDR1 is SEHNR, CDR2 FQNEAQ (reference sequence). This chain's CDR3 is CASSNLGTGIRDTQYF. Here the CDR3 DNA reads TGTGCCAGCAGCAACCTCGGGACAGGGATTCGAGATACGCAGTATTTT.

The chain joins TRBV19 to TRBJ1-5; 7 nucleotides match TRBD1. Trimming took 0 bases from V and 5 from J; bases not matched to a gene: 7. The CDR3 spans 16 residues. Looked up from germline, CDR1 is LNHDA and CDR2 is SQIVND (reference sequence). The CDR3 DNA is TGTGCCAGTAGTATAGACTCCCAGGGGGGATATCAGCCCCAGCATTTT. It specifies CASSIDSQGGYQPQHF.

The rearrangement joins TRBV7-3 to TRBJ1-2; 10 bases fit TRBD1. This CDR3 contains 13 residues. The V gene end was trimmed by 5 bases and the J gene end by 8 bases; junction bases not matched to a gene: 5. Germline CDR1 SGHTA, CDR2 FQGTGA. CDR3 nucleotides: TGTGCCAGCAGCCCGACAGGGGGCGAGGGCTACACCTTC. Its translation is CASSPTGGEGYTF. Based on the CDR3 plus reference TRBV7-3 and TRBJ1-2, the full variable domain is GAGVSQTPSNKVTEKGKYVELRCDPISGHTALYWYRQSLGQGPEFLIYFQGTGAADDSGLPNDRFFAVRPEGSVSTLKIQRTERGDSAVYLCASSPTGGEGYTFGSGTRLTVV.

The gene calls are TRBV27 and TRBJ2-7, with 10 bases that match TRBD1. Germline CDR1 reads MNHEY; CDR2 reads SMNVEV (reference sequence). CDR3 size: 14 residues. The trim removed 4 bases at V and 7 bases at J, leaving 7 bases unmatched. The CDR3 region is CASSSDRGLTEQYF. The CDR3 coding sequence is TGTGCCAGCAGTTCCGACAGGGGGCTAACGGAGCAGTACTTC.

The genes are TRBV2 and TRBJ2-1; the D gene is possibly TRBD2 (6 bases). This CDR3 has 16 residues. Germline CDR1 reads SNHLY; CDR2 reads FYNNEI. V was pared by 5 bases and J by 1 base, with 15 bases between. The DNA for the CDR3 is TGTGCCAGCAGTCTCCAAGGTGGGACTTCCTACAATGAGCAGTTCTTC. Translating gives CASSLQGGTSYNEQFF.

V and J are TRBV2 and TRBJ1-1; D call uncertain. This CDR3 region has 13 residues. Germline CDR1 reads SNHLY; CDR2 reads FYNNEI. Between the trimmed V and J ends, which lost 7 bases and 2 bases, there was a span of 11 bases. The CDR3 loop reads CASKLEGNTEAFF. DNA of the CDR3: TGTGCCAGCAAATTAGAGGGAAACACTGAAGCTTTCTTT.

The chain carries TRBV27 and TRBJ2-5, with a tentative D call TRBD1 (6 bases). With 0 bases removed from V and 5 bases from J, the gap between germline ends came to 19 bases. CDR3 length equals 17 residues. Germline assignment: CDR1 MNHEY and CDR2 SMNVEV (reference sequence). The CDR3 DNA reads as TGTGCCAGCAGTTTATCTCCGGGACACGCCGGTTGGGAGACCCAGTACTTC. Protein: CASSLSPGHAGWETQYF.

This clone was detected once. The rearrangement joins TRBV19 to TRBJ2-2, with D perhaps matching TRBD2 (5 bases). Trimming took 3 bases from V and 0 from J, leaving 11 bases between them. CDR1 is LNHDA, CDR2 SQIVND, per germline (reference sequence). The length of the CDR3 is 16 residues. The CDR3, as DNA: TGTGCCAGTAGTATTCTGGGGAGCGCGAACACCGGGGAGCTGTTTTTT. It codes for CASSILGSANTGELFF.

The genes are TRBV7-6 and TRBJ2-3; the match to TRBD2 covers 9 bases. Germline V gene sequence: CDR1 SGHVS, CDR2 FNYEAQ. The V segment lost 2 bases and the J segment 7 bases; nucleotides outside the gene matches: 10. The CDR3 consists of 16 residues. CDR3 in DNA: TGTGCCAGCAGCTTACGACAGCGGGGGGAAAGAAATACGCAGTATTTT. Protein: CASSLRQRGERNTQYF. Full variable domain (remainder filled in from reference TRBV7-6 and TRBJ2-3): GAGVSQSPRYKVTKRGQDVALRCDPISGHVSLYWYRQALGQGPEFLTYFNYEAQQDKSGLPNDRFSAERPEGSISTLTIQRTEQRDSAMYRCASSLRQRGERNTQYFGPGTRLTVL.

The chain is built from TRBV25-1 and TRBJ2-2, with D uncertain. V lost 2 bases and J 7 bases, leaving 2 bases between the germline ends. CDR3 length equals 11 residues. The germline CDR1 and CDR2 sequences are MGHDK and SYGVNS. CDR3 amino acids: CASSELGELFF. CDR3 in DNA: TGTGCCAGCAGTGAACTCGGGGAGCTGTTTTTT.